Below, 6 T cell receptor beta chains from the same sample are listed, as sequenced in a study of post-analysis software for immune sequencing data. Prepared TCR beta cDNA libraries contained unique molecular identifiers. MiXCR, run by TCRdb on the PCR reads, gives a single entry per CDR3 protein. The sample holds about 760,000 distinct CDR3 sequences, around 27% seen once. The antigens for these receptors are not known. General study results and limits: The study found TRBV5-6, TRBV5-1 and TRBV20-1 among about five TRBV segments more frequent in patients than controls.

Input material: blood. These receptors came from a girl aged 5-17 years with multiple sclerosis.

The chain links TRBV10-3 to TRBJ2-1, with D perhaps matching TRBD1 (6 bases). The germline V gene encodes CDR1 ENHRY and CDR2 SYGVKD. The CDR3 length is 16 residues. Deletions cut 7 bases from V and 9 bases from J, with 25 bases between. Here the CDR3 reads CAIKARGSRRFTEQFF. The CDR3 DNA is TGTGCCATCAAGGCCAGGGGTAGCAGGAGGTTTACTGAGCAGTTCTTC.

The chain joins TRBV25-1 to TRBJ2-1, with 7 positions matching TRBD1. Germline values: CDR1 MGHDK, CDR2 SYGVNS. The CDR3 sequence is 13 residues long. The V and J ends lost 0 bases and 8 bases, in that order; junction bases with no gene match: 1. CDR3 protein: CASSEYTGDEQFF. The CDR3 DNA reads as TGTGCCAGCAGTGAATATACAGGGGATGAGCAGTTCTTC.

This clonotype has ten or more counts. The chain uses TRBV20-1 and TRBJ2-5; weak D call: TRBD2 (7 bases). Germline CDR1 is DFQATT and CDR2 is SNEGSKA (reference sequence). The CDR3 spans 11 residues. The chain's CDR3 is CSPKGGTKTYF. Here the CDR3 DNA reads TGCAGCCCCAAGGGGGGGACTAAAACGTACTTC.

The rearrangement links TRBV28 to TRBJ2-7; the match to TRBD2 covers 7 bases. The trim removed 6 bases at V and 4 bases at J, leaving 9 bases unmatched. Germline CDR1 MDHEN, CDR2 SYDVKM. The CDR3 sequence is 14 residues long. CDR3 nucleotide sequence: TGTGCCAGCAGACCAGCGGGGCTACCTTACGAGCAGTACTTC. Translated, it gives CASRPAGLPYEQYF.

A word on this clonotype: The junction departs from germline at one end; a sequencing error may be responsible. The V and J genes are TRBV28 and TRBJ1-2; weak D call: TRBD1 (6 bases). Germline V lookup: CDR1 MDHEN, CDR2 SYDVKM. The CDR3 length is 13 residues. In nucleotides, the CDR3 is TGTGCCAACAGTTCAGGGGAATCCTATGGCAACACCTTC. It is translated as CANSSGESYGNTF.

This clonotype was counted a few times. DNA for the CDR3: TGTGCCAGCAGCTTAAATAGTGTGGCCTACTATGGCTACACCTTC. Residues: CASSLNSVAYYGYTF. V and J are TRBV7-2 and TRBJ1-2; unclear D gene. Germline CDR1 is SGHTA and CDR2 is FQGNSA. V lost 2 bases to trimming and J lost 3 bases, with 13 bases between them. This CDR3 spans 15 amino acids.